This TCR beta chain was profiled in a study of Graves' ophthalmopathy and Graves' hyperthyroidism. CDR1 and CDR2 from the germline V gene are ENHRY and SYGVKD. The CDR3 contains 13 residues. The V gene lost 3 bases and the J gene lost 2 bases, with 7 bases spanning the gap. From RNA, the CDR3 regions of TCR beta chains were amplified and sequenced. HTBI primers were employed in first-round RT-PCR, then a second-round multiplex PCR followed. TCRdb redid the calling of the multiplex PCR reads with MiXCR, one entry per CDR3 protein. In the table there are about 230,000 distinct CDR3 sequences, 40% to 50% of which are singletons.

This chain joins TRBV10-3 and TRBJ2-5; D is uncertain. The sequenced material came from peripheral blood. The TCR comes from an adult man with Graves' ophthalmopathy. This CDR3 reads CAISDSEQETQYF. The CDR3 DNA is TGTGCCATCAGTGACTCCGAACAAGAGACCCAGTACTTC.